These 13 T cell receptor beta chains share one sample of origin, sequenced in a study of blood T cell repertoires in COVID-19. Clones were sequenced by immunoSEQ multiplex PCR, and TCRdb holds only the in-frame ones, with some missing. The sample yields under 300,000 clones, around 86% seen once. The source material was peripheral blood. All receptors come from a woman aged 55 to 70 with active or convalescent COVID-19.

This clone was counted only a few times. This chain joins TRBV20-1 and TRBJ2-7; possible D gene TRBD1, 6 bases. Germline CDR1 and CDR2: DFQATT and SNEGSKA (reference sequence). V was pared by 4 bases and J by 5 bases, with 9 bases between. The length of the CDR3 is 11 residues. This chain's CDR3 is CSANHRDEQYF. In DNA form, the CDR3 reads TGCAGTGCTAATCACAGGGACGAGCAGTACTTC.

This clone was detected a few times. The chain has TRBV6-5 and TRBJ1-2; 9 positions agree with TRBD1. The germline CDR1 and CDR2 sequences are MNHEY and SVGAGI. The CDR3 sequence is 16 residues long. The V segment lost 0 bases and the J segment 5 bases; nucleotides outside the gene matches: 7. CDR3 in DNA: TGTGCCAGCAGTTACTCGCTTACAGGGGGCAGTTATGGCTACACCTTC. Its protein product is CASSYSLTGGSYGYTF.

This clone has only a few counts. The chain recombines TRBV6-6 with TRBJ2-7, with 9 bases lining up with TRBD1. Germline V gene sequence: CDR1 MNHNY, CDR2 SVGAGI (reference sequence). The CDR3 contains 15 residues. Losses at the gene ends were 2 bases for V and 7 bases for J; bases not matched to a gene: 9. The CDR3 reads CASSYSRDRVEEQYF. The CDR3 DNA is TGTGCCAGCAGTTACAGCCGGGACAGGGTGGAAGAGCAGTACTTC.

The CDR3 here is CASSSLAGSYNEQFF. As DNA, the CDR3 is TGTGCCAGCAGCTCCCTCGCGGGGTCCTACAATGAGCAGTTCTTC. This chain uses TRBV5-4 with TRBJ2-1; maybe TRBD2 (6 bases). This CDR3 contains 15 residues. Germline assignment: CDR1 SGHNT and CDR2 YYREEE (reference sequence). Trimming stripped 3 bases from V and 1 base from J, with 11 bases between.

The chain combines TRBV30 with TRBJ2-7; 7 nucleotides agree with TRBD1. CDR3 length equals 13 residues. Germline loops: CDR1 GTSNPN, CDR2 SVGIG (reference sequence). With V trimmed by 4 bases and J by 1 base, 4 bases remained unmatched. Written as DNA, the CDR3 is TGTGCCTGGAAGGTACAGGGGTCCTACGAGCAGTACTTC. This sequence encodes CAWKVQGSYEQYF.

V is TRBV9 and J is TRBJ2-1, with 7 bases fitting TRBD2. The CDR3 contains 13 residues. V was clipped by 0 bases and J by 10 bases; unmatched bases: 4. CDR1 and CDR2 (germline): SGDLS, YYNGEE. The CDR3 loop reads CASSVGDSGEQFF. CDR3 coding DNA: TGTGCCAGCAGCGTAGGGGATAGCGGGGAGCAGTTCTTC.

The V and J genes are TRBV11-3 and TRBJ2-1; 12 bases match TRBD2. This CDR3 has 16 residues. The germline CDR1 and CDR2 sequences are SGHNT and YENEEA. The junction had 7 bases not matched to a gene; V was cut back by 0 bases and J by 10 bases. CDR3 residues: CASSLDGLAGSTEQFF. The CDR3, as DNA: TGTGCCAGCAGCTTAGATGGACTAGCGGGGAGCACGGAGCAGTTCTTC.

The J gene is TRBJ2-7, the V gene TRBV15; no definite D call. Germline V gene lookup returns CDR1 LNHNV and CDR2 YYDKDF (reference sequence). V was trimmed by 3 bases and J by 3 bases, leaving 6 bases between them. CDR3 size: 12 residues. CDR3 protein: CATSRTGYEQYF. CDR3 nucleotides: TGTGCCACCAGCAGGACTGGCTACGAGCAGTACTTC.

J is TRBJ1-2 and V is TRBV12-3 or TRBV12-4; TRBD1 agrees at 8 bases. This CDR3 spans 13 amino acids. V dropped 6 bases and J dropped 8; count of bases not matched to a gene: 8. CDR3 region: CASRRGQGGGYTF. CDR3 nucleotide sequence: TGTGCCAGCAGAAGAGGACAGGGTGGAGGCTACACCTTC.

The chain links TRBV4-1 to TRBJ1-2; tentative D call: TRBD1 (5 bases). CDR3 length equals 14 residues. CDR1 is MGHRA, CDR2 YSYEKL, per germline. The V end lost 3 bases, the J end lost 0 bases, and 8 bases lay between the germline ends. Written as DNA, the CDR3 is TGCGCCAGCAGCCATACGACAGCTAACTATGGCTACACCTTC. Protein: CASSHTTANYGYTF.

The CDR3 is CASSESIGAQDTQYF. CDR3 coding DNA: TGCGCCAGCAGTGAGTCGATTGGGGCCCAAGATACGCAGTATTTT. The chain has TRBV10-1 and TRBJ2-3; possibly TRBD1 for D (5 bases). Germline V CDR1 and CDR2: WNHNN, SYGVQD (reference sequence). This CDR3 contains 15 residues. Trimming took 0 bases from V and 5 from J, leaving 12 bases between them.

This clone was recorded a few times. The V call is TRBV2, the J call TRBJ1-5; TRBD1 is a possible D gene (5 bases). The germline gives CDR1 SNHLY, CDR2 FYNNEI. Trimming stripped 9 bases from V and 6 bases from J, with 12 bases between. The CDR3 is 12 residues long. The chain's CDR3 is CASRGEGQPQHF. The CDR3 bases are TGTGCCAGTAGAGGGGAGGGTCAGCCCCAGCATTTT.

This clone has a handful of counts. The J gene is TRBJ1-2, the V gene TRBV7-2; TRBD1 matches 8 bases. The CDR3 loop spans 13 amino acids. J gave up 8 bases and V 4 bases, and 6 bases lay outside the gene matches. The germline V gene encodes CDR1 SGHTA and CDR2 FQGNSA. CDR3 loop: CASSSDRVGGYTF. The CDR3 nucleotides read TGTGCCAGCAGCTCGGACAGGGTAGGAGGCTACACCTTC.